A selection of T cell receptor beta chains follows, all from one sample in a study of T cell repertoires in cytomegalovirus infection. TCRdb independently ran MiXCR on the reads; one entry per CDR3 protein. The sample carries nearly 550,000 distinct CDR3 sequences, 16% recorded once. Sequencing was performed on CD8+ T cells from PBMCs. The receptors come from a human donor in good health (CMV status not recorded). Some clones in this sample may be carry-over from other donors' samples. Both conserved end residues are part of each CDR3. Fields, in order: V gene, D gene, J gene, clone size, CDR3 DNA, CDR3 protein. A D gene is named only where the DNA matches it firmly. Not all rows give a size; the values are once, few, many and, for expanded clones, a class.

TRBV14	.	TRBJ2-5	.	TGTGCCAGCAGCCAATTCACAGGGCCCCAAGAGACCCAGTACTTC	CASSQFTGPQETQYF
TRBV7-8	.	TRBJ1-4	many	TGTGCCAGCACCCTCGACGGAACTAATGAAAAACTGTTTTTT	CASTLDGTNEKLFF
TRBV6-1	.	TRBJ1-1	many	TGTGCCAGCAGTGAAATAGTGAACACTGAAGCTTTCTTT	CASSEIVNTEAFF
TRBV7-6	.	TRBJ2-7	.	TGTGCCAGCAGCTTATCTAGCAGGGCCACCTACGAGCAGTACTTC	CASSLSSRATYEQYF
TRBV7-9	TRBD2	TRBJ2-1	many	TGTGCCAGCAGCAGGCGCGGGAGACCGGATGAGCAGTTCTTC	CASSRRGRPDEQFF
TRBV27	.	TRBJ2-2	many	TGTGCCAGCGGTTCTGGCGGATTGGGCACCGGGGAGCTGTTTTTT	CASGSGGLGTGELFF
TRBV20-1	.	TRBJ2-5	.	TGCAGTGCTAGTACCCAGGGCCAAACGGGGACCCAGTACTTC	CSASTQGQTGTQYF
TRBV4-1	.	TRBJ1-2	few	TGCGCCAGCAGCCAAGATTTAGGGGGGAGATCCAACTATGGCTACACCTTC	CASSQDLGGRSNYGYTF
TRBV7-9	.	TRBJ2-5	many	TGTGCCAGCAGCTTTCGCCAGGGGTACCAAGAGACCCAGTACTTC	CASSFRQGYQETQYF
TRBV19	.	TRBJ1-2	.	TGTGCCAGTAGTATAGATCGGGAGGGATACTCTAACTATGGCTACACCTTC	CASSIDREGYSNYGYTF
TRBV5-1	TRBD2	TRBJ2-3	few	TGCGCCAGCAGCTTGCGGACTAGCGGCCTTAGCACAGATACGCAGTATTTT	CASSLRTSGLSTDTQYF
TRBV11-2	.	TRBJ2-5	.	TGTGCCAGCAGCTTAGCTCCTGACCAAGAGACCCAGTACTTC	CASSLAPDQETQYF
TRBV7-8	.	TRBJ2-7	many	TGTGCCAGCAGCTTAGCTCCTTCGGGGTCCTACGAGCAGTACTTC	CASSLAPSGSYEQYF
TRBV6-1	.	TRBJ1-6	many	TGTGCCAGCAGCTTCGACAGAAGCTCCTATAATTCACCCCTCCACTTT	CASSFDRSSYNSPLHF
TRBV5-6	TRBD1	TRBJ1-1	many	TGTGCCAGCAGCTTTGGGACAGGGTCGACTGAAGCTTTCTTT	CASSFGTGSTEAFF
TRBV7-8	.	TRBJ2-5	.	TGTGCCAGCAGCTCACGAAAACGCAACAGGATAGGGAGTGGTGAGACCAAGTACTTC	CASSSRKRNRIGSGETKYF
TRBV7-6	.	TRBJ2-1	many	TGTGCCAGCAGCCCGTTATATAGTGTCTACAATGAGCAGTTCTTC	CASSPLYSVYNEQFF
TRBV12-3/TRBV12-4	TRBD1	TRBJ1-1	.	TGTGCCAGCAGACGCGACAGGGGGTACACTGAAGCTTTCTTT	CASRRDRGYTEAFF
TRBV7-9	.	TRBJ2-1	many	TGTGCCAGCATTCTAGCGTTTACAAACAATGAGCAGTTCTTC	CASILAFTNNEQFF
TRBV19	.	TRBJ2-7	few	TGTGCCAGTAGTTTTAGCGGCCACTACGAGCAGTACTTC	CASSFSGHYEQYF
TRBV4-1	TRBD2	TRBJ2-2	few	TGCGCCAGCAGCCAACCCGGGACTAGCGCTTATTACCTTCACGGGGAGCTGTTTTTT	CASSQPGTSAYYLHGELFF